This is a list of T cell receptor beta chains from one sample in a study of shared clonotypes between healthy human individuals. Profiled with immunoSEQ multiplex PCR; TCRdb holds only in-frame clones, not every one. This table has 2.5 million or so clones, approximately 90% appearing once. Sequencing was carried out using naive CD4+ T cells sorted from blood. All receptors come from a young man in good health. CDR3s include the opening cysteine and the closing phenylalanine or tryptophan. D genes are given only for firm matches. Only some rows state a clone size, as once, few, many or a class for expanded clones.

d_gene | j_gene | abundance | len | v_gene | CDR3nt | CDR3aa
NA | TRBJ2-3 | NA | 11 | TRBV11-2 | TGTGCCAGCAGCTTAGTCGGGTCGCAGTATTTT | CASSLVGSQYF
TRBD1 | TRBJ1-5 | NA | 16 | TRBV30 | TGTGCCTGGAGTGTACAGGGGCGGGGTAGCAATCAGCCCCAGCATTTT | CAWSVQGRGSNQPQHF
NA | TRBJ2-6 | NA | 12 | TRBV5-1 | TGCGCCAGCAGCTTGGAAGGGGACGTCCTGACTTTC | CASSLEGDVLTF
TRBD2 | TRBJ2-7 | NA | 16 | TRBV4-1 | TGCGCCAGCAGCCAAGCCGGGACTAGGAATCCCTACGAGCAGTACTTC | CASSQAGTRNPYEQYF
TRBD1 | TRBJ1-4 | NA | 14 | TRBV30 | TGTGCCTGGGGGCCCGGGACAGGGGGCGAAAAACTGTTTTTT | CAWGPGTGGEKLFF
NA | TRBJ2-1 | once | 14 | TRBV25-1 | TGTGCCAGCAGTGAGGGGGGCGGCTACAATGAGCAGTTCTTC | CASSEGGGYNEQFF
NA | TRBJ1-1 | NA | 16 | TRBV6-1 | TGTGCCAGCAGTGCCCTCCCGGATAGGGCGAACACTGAAGCTTTCTTT | CASSALPDRANTEAFF
NA | TRBJ1-3 | NA | 18 | TRBV19 | TGTGCCAGTAGTTTCTCACCGGGACGTTCGAGCTCTGGAAACACCATATATTTT | CASSFSPGRSSSGNTIYF
NA | TRBJ1-2 | NA | 13 | TRBV30 | TGTGCCTGGAGTAGGCAGACCAACTATGGCTACACCTTC | CAWSRQTNYGYTF
NA | TRBJ2-2 | NA | 15 | TRBV7-2 | TGTGCCAGCAGCTCTAGCAGCTCTCCCACCGGGGAGCTGTTTTTT | CASSSSSSPTGELFF
NA | TRBJ1-2 | NA | 13 | TRBV30 | TGTGCCTGGAGGGGTAGGGTGAGGAATGGCTACACCTTC | CAWRGRVRNGYTF
TRBD1 | TRBJ1-6 | NA | 15 | TRBV5-1 | TGCGCCAGCAGCCCAATGACAGGGTCTAATTCACCCCTCCACTTT | CASSPMTGSNSPLHF
NA | TRBJ2-5 | once | 13 | TRBV19 | TGTGCCAGTAGCCGCGGAAGCCAAGAGACCCAGTACTTC | CASSRGSQETQYF
NA | TRBJ1-5 | NA | 15 | TRBV7-2 | TGTGCCAGCAGCCGGACCCTAACGGGCAATCAGCCCCAGCATTTT | CASSRTLTGNQPQHF
NA | TRBJ1-1 | NA | 14 | TRBV30 | TGTGCCTGTCTCGGACCCGGGGGTATCACTGAAGCTTTCTTT | CACLGPGGITEAFF
TRBD1 | TRBJ2-7 | NA | 12 | TRBV19 | TGTGCCAGTAGTAGGACAGGTCGCGAGCAGTACTTC | CASSRTGREQYF
NA | TRBJ1-4 | NA | 14 | TRBV18 | TGTGCCAGCTCACCGGAGGGGGTTAATGAAAAACTGTTTTTT | CASSPEGVNEKLFF
NA | TRBJ1-2 | NA | 14 | TRBV6-1 | TGTGCCAGCAGTGAATGGGGGGCTAAGGTTGGCTACACCTTC | CASSEWGAKVGYTF
NA | TRBJ2-1 | NA | 16 | TRBV4-1 | TGCGCCAGCAGCCAAGAGGTGGCTTTACGGAGCAATGAGCAGTTCTTC | CASSQEVALRSNEQFF
NA | TRBJ1-3 | NA | 15 | TRBV5-4 | TGTGCCAGCAGGGAGGCAGGGAGCTCTGGAAACACCATATATTTT | CASREAGSSGNTIYF
TRBD1 | TRBJ2-7 | NA | 15 | TRBV5-4 | TGTGCCAGCAGCTACCCGGGACAGGGGCCCTACGAGCAGTACTTC | CASSYPGQGPYEQYF
NA | TRBJ1-4 | NA | 14 | TRBV5-6 | TGTGCCAGCAGCTTCCCAGGGTCTAATGAAAAACTGTTTTTT | CASSFPGSNEKLFF
TRBD1 | TRBJ2-7 | NA | 13 | TRBV2 | TGTGCCAGCACCCGGGACAGGAAGTACGAGCAGTACTTC | CASTRDRKYEQYF
NA | TRBJ1-5 | NA | 14 | TRBV18 | TGTGCCAGCTCACCGCAGGGGAGGGATCAGCCCCAGCATTTT | CASSPQGRDQPQHF
TRBD1 | TRBJ1-2 | NA | 14 | TRBV14 | TGTGCCAGCAGACACTCAGGGGGTAACTATGGCTACACCTTC | CASRHSGGNYGYTF
NA | TRBJ1-4 | NA | 15 | TRBV27 | TGTGCCAGCAGTTTATTCAGGGGCTCTAATGAAAAACTGTTTTTT | CASSLFRGSNEKLFF
TRBD1 | TRBJ1-2 | NA | 14 | TRBV18 | TGTGCCAGCTCACCAGGGGAGACCGGGACAGGGAGGAGCTTC | CASSPGETGTGRSF
NA | TRBJ2-7 | NA | 15 | TRBV18 | TGTGCCAGCTCCCCGGACACTTACCGCTCCTACGAGCAGTACTTC | CASSPDTYRSYEQYF
TRBD1 | TRBJ1-1 | NA | 13 | TRBV6-6 | TGTGCCATCGAAGGGACAGGGCGGACTGAAGCTTTCTTT | CAIEGTGRTEAFF
NA | TRBJ1-1 | NA | 14 | TRBV2 | TGTGCCAGCAGTGAAAAGGAATGGAGCACTGAAGCTTTCTTT | CASSEKEWSTEAFF
NA | TRBJ2-7 | NA | 14 | TRBV5-4 | TGTGCCGCCCAATCCGGAGGATTCCCCTACGAGCAGTACTTC | CAAQSGGFPYEQYF
TRBD1 | TRBJ2-2 | NA | 13 | TRBV29-1 | TGCAGCGGGACAGGGGCTACCACCGGGGAGCTGTTTTTT | CSGTGATTGELFF
NA | TRBJ1-1 | NA | 14 | TRBV6-6 | TGTGCCAGCAGTTACGCCGGGGTTAACACTGAAGCTTTCTTT | CASSYAGVNTEAFF
NA | TRBJ2-1 | NA | 16 | TRBV4-1 | TGCGCCAGCAGCCAAGCGTCCCGGGGTCCGGGGAATGAGCAGTTCTTC | CASSQASRGPGNEQFF
TRBD1 | TRBJ1-2 | NA | 15 | TRBV9 | TGTGCCAGCAGCGAGACAGGGCAGGCTAACTATGGCTACACCTTC | CASSETGQANYGYTF
NA | TRBJ2-2 | NA | 13 | TRBV7-9 | TGTGCCAGCAGCTCCCGACCCACCGGGGAGCTGTTTTTT | CASSSRPTGELFF
NA | TRBJ1-1 | NA | 13 | TRBV18 | TGTGCCAGCTCGGGCGATCTGAACACTGAAGCTTTCTTT | CASSGDLNTEAFF
TRBD1 | TRBJ2-7 | NA | 14 | TRBV2 | TGTGCCAGCAGTACCGACAGGGGCTCCTACGAGCAGTACTTC | CASSTDRGSYEQYF
TRBD1 | TRBJ1-1 | NA | 17 | TRBV4-1 | TGCGCCAGCAGCCAAGGCCAAGGGGGCTTCTCCGGGACTGAAGCTTTCTTT | CASSQGQGGFSGTEAFF
NA | TRBJ1-3 | NA | 15 | TRBV6-5 | TGTGCCAGCAGTTACTCGGACTCTTCTGGAAACACCATATATTTT | CASSYSDSSGNTIYF
TRBD1 | TRBJ1-2 | NA | 14 | TRBV18 | TGTGCCAGCTCACCGGGACAGGGCCCCCTAGGCTACACCTTC | CASSPGQGPLGYTF
NA | TRBJ2-5 | few | 11 | TRBV6-1 | TGTGCCAGCAGTGACCGAGAGACCCAGTACTTC | CASSDRETQYF
NA | TRBJ1-1 | NA | 14 | TRBV15 | TGTGCCACCAGCAGAGGGTGGGCTTACACTGAAGCTTTCTTT | CATSRGWAYTEAFF
TRBD1 | TRBJ1-5 | NA | 15 | TRBV28 | TGTGCCAGCAGTTTGCGGGGGACAGATAATCAGCCCCAGCATTTT | CASSLRGTDNQPQHF
NA | TRBJ2-5 | NA | 12 | TRBV30 | TGTGCCTGGAGTATAGGGCAGGAGACCCAGTACTTC | CAWSIGQETQYF
TRBD2 | TRBJ2-1 | NA | 16 | TRBV28 | TGTGCCAGCGGGGGATGGCTAGCGGGCTTTAACAATGAGCAGTTCTTC | CASGGWLAGFNNEQFF
NA | TRBJ2-3 | NA | 16 | TRBV30 | TGTGCCTGGAGTTTCGGGACTGTTTCTAGCACAGATACGCAGTATTTT | CAWSFGTVSSTDTQYF
TRBD2 | TRBJ2-1 | once | 16 | TRBV10-1 | TGCGCCAGCGGAGGAGCGGGGGTGAGCTCCTACAATGAGCAGTTCTTC | CASGGAGVSSYNEQFF
NA | TRBJ1-2 | NA | 16 | TRBV4-1 | TGCGCCAGCAGCCTAGCATTCGGTGAAGGGAAAGCTGGCTACACCTTC | CASSLAFGEGKAGYTF
NA | TRBJ2-3 | NA | 14 | TRBV5-1 | TGCGCCAGCAGCTTGGGACAGAGCACAGATACGCAGTATTTT | CASSLGQSTDTQYF
NA | TRBJ1-2 | NA | 13 | TRBV2 | TGTGCCAGCCCCTCGCCCGGGAACTATGGCTACACCTTC | CASPSPGNYGYTF
TRBD1 | TRBJ1-4 | NA | 15 | TRBV4-1 | TGCGCCAGCAGCCAATCCGGGACAGAATTCGAAAAACTGTTTTTT | CASSQSGTEFEKLFF
NA | TRBJ2-5 | NA | 14 | TRBV7-2 | TGTGCCAGCAGCCGAGACACCTTACAAGAGACCCAGTACTTC | CASSRDTLQETQYF
TRBD1 | TRBJ1-3 | once | 15 | TRBV5-1 | TGCGCCAGCAGCTCCATCGGGACAGCTGGAAACACCATATATTTT | CASSSIGTAGNTIYF
TRBD1 | TRBJ2-4 | NA | 14 | TRBV6-5 | TGTGCCAGCGGCCGCGGGGACAGGGGAGACATTCAGTACTTC | CASGRGDRGDIQYF
TRBD2 | TRBJ2-5 | NA | 16 | TRBV18 | TGTGCCAGCTCCCCGACGGCGGGAGGGTACCAAGAGACCCAGTACTTC | CASSPTAGGYQETQYF